This T cell receptor beta chain originates from a study of technical replicates of blood from four donors. CDR3 length equals 16 residues. V lost 0 bases to trimming and J lost 10 bases, with 19 bases between them. Germline CDR1 reads MNHNS; CDR2 reads SASEGT. Measured with immunoSEQ multiplex PCR; TCRdb has only the in-frame clones, and not every one. Of tens of thousands of clones listed, more than 85% are singletons. This clonotype was obtained from a human donor in good health. Some clones in this sample may be carry-over from other donors' samples. Sequenced sample: PBMCs. The chain employs TRBV6-1 and TRBJ1-3; TRBD1 is a possible D gene (5 bases). For the CDR3, the DNA is TGTGCCAGCAGTGAAGCGGGGGGACTTGTCAGGAGTACCATATATTTT. Amino acid sequence: CASSEAGGLVRSTIYF.